Sequencing of this TCR beta chain was carried out in a study of T cells in Graves' hyperthyroidism and ophthalmopathy. What was amplified from RNA transcripts were TCR beta CDR3 regions. A first-round RT-PCR of the TCR CDR3 used the HTBI primer set. One entry per CDR3 protein results from TCRdb running MiXCR on the multiplex PCR reads. The sample lists roughly 360,000 distinct CDR3 sequences; approximately 12% were seen once. Trimming took 4 bases from V and 4 from J; bases not matched to a gene: 3. The CDR3 consists of 15 residues. Germline V lookup: CDR1 LGHNA, CDR2 YNFKEQ. This clonotype has only a few counts. Its target is unknown. General study points: Model predictions of ophthalmopathy came a median roughly 6.7 months before onset.

Sequencing was performed on blood. J is TRBJ2-2 and V is TRBV4-2; TRBD2 matches 10 bases. The receptor was isolated from a man aged 30 to 39 with Graves' hyperthyroidism that later progressed to Graves' ophthalmopathy. The CDR3 loop is CASSPGLAFTGELFF. In DNA form, the CDR3 reads TGTGCCAGCAGCCCGGGACTAGCGTTCACCGGGGAGCTGTTTTTT.